This TCR beta chain was found in a study of control samples from healthy donors and cancer patients. The CDR3 contains 12 residues. The germline V and J ends were trimmed by 2 bases and 8 bases, with 9 bases remaining between them. The V gene's germline CDR1 is MNHEY and CDR2 SVGAGI. Assay: immunoSEQ multiplex PCR; the TCRdb copy retains only in-frame clones and omits some. In the table there are 100,000 or so clones, approximately 84% of which are singletons. The sample consisted of blood. This clonotype originated in a woman in her 50s in good health. The chain couples TRBV6-5 to TRBJ1-2; D is uncertain. CDR3 bases: TGTGCCAGCAGTTACGCAGGCGGCGGCTACACCTTC. Residues: CASSYAGGGYTF.